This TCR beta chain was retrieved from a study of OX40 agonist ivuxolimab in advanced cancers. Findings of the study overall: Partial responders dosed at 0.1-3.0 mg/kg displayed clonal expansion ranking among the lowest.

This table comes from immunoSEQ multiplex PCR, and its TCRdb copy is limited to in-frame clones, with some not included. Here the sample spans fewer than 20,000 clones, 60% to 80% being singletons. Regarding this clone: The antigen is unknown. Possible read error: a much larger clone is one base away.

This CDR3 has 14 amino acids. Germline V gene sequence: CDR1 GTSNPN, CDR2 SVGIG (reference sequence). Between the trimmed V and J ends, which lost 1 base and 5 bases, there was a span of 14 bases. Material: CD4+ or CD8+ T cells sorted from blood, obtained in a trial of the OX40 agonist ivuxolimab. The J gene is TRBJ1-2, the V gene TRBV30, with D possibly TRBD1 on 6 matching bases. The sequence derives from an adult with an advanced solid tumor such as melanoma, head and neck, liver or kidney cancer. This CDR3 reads CAWSGLGGGYGYTF. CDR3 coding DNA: TGTGCCTGGAGTGGTTTGGGGGGCGGGTATGGCTACACCTTC. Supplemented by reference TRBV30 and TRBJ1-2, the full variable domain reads SQTIHQWPATLVQPVGSPLSLECTVEGTSNPNLYWYRQAAGRGLQLLFYSVGIGQISSEVPQNLSASRPQDRQFILSSKKLLLSDSGFYLCAWSGLGGGYGYTFGSGTRLTVV.